This TCR beta chain came from a study of glioma-infiltrating T cells after dendritic cell vaccination. Study-level results: Longer survival after dendritic cell vaccination followed higher pretreatment TIL content.

PBMC were collected before vaccination, two weeks after the third vaccination, and at progression. To note about this clone: Its target is unknown. An end of the junction does not agree with germline; a read error may underlie this.

The CDR3 consists of 11 residues. The V gene's germline CDR1 is SGHDN and CDR2 FVKESK. The primer mix had 60 V beta and 13 J beta primers. Libraries were prepared by immunoSEQ multiplex PCR; TCRdb keeps only in-frame clonotypes and omits some of them. The table has around 32,000 clones, 90% seen once. This receptor was taken from a human donor with glioblastoma. Sample: blood, taken before dendritic cell vaccination. V and J are TRBV14 and TRBJ2-7; D remains unclear. In nucleotides, the CDR3 is TGTGCCAGCGGCCAAGAAGCCGAGCAGTACTTC. Translating gives CASGQEAEQYF.